This T cell receptor (beta chain) was sequenced for a study of T cell clonality in common variable immunodeficiency. Germline loops: CDR1 KGHSH, CDR2 LQKENI. V was cut by 3 bases and J by 6 bases, with 18 bases left in between. The CDR3 covers 16 residues. This clone was found many times. Read coverage stops 3 residues before the CDR3 terminus; the germline J gene supplies the remainder. Clones were read by immunoSEQ multiplex PCR, and TCRdb kept only the in-frame ones, dropping some. The table lists tens of thousands of clones, no singletons, with about 3.6% in the top ten. Sequenced sample: peripheral blood mononuclear cells. The receptor's source is a person aged 18-70 years in good health. The genes are TRBV18 and TRBJ1-5; D is perhaps TRBD1 (6 bases). The CDR3 sequence is CASSPIGGALSQPQHF. The covered CDR3 bases are TGTGCCAGCTCACCGATCGGGGGGGCGCTGAGTCAGCCC.